Following are 6 T cell receptor beta chains from one sample sequenced in a study of T cell responses to AZD1222 COVID-19 vaccine (dated by TCRdb to the early 2020s). Receptor libraries were prepared by the immunoSEQ multiplex PCR assay. Held by TCRdb, this immuneACCESS table contains in-frame sequences only and omits some clones. Under half of the omission traces to an unresolved V gene where checked; the cause of the rest is unknown. Here the sample has roughly 180,000 clones; 90% to 95% occur a single time. The ten most abundant clones make up 1% of the sample. The label giving this sample's time point can be read as: about 28 days (+/-7) after the second vaccine dose. In the paper's terms, the treatment or condition label means: meningococcal conjugate vaccine given as trial control. This specimen consisted of peripheral blood, obtained 28 days after the second dose of the MenACWY control vaccine. The receptor source for this set is an adult who received the MenACWY meningococcal vaccine as a control.

The genes are TRBV7-9 and TRBJ2-2; tentatively, D is TRBD1 (5 bases). Germline values: CDR1 SEHNR, CDR2 FQNEAQ (reference sequence). This CDR3 has 15 residues. V lost 3 bases and J lost 6, with 14 bases in between. DNA for the CDR3: TGTGCCAGCAGCTTTCTCCAGGGCCTCGCCGGGGAGCTGTTTTTT. Translating gives CASSFLQGLAGELFF.

J is TRBJ1-6 and V is TRBV10-2, with 10 bases identical to TRBD1. The CDR3 covers 14 residues. CDR1 and CDR2 (germline): WSHSY, SAAADI. V was clipped by 6 bases and J by 10 bases; unmatched bases: 6. The CDR3 spells CASRDRGRVSPLHF. The DNA of the CDR3 is TGCGCCAGCAGAGACAGGGGGCGTGTGTCACCCCTCCACTTT.

In the case of this clone: Germline and junction disagree at one end, which may indicate a read error. The genes are TRBV15 and TRBJ2-2; 7 positions match TRBD2. The germline V gene encodes CDR1 LNHNV and CDR2 YYDKDF (reference sequence). CDR3 length equals 13 residues. CDR3 nucleotides: TGTGCCACCAGCAGAGGCGGGGTGCCGGGACTACTTTTT. Translating gives CATSRGGVPGLLF. Based on the CDR3 plus reference TRBV15 and TRBJ2-2, the full variable domain is DAMVIQNPRYQVTQFGKPVTLSCSQTLNHNVMYWYQQKSSQAPKLLFHYYDKDFNNEADTPDNFQSRRPNTSFCFLDIRSPGLGDTAMYLCATSRGGVPGLLFGEGSRLTVL.

CDR3 in amino acids: CASSIGMGVGTEAFF. The CDR3 coding sequence is TGTGCCAGTAGTATAGGTATGGGTGTGGGCACTGAAGCTTTCTTT. The chain combines TRBV19 with TRBJ1-1; D gene ambiguous. This CDR3 has 15 amino acids. Germline lookup yields CDR1 LNHDA and CDR2 SQIVND (reference sequence). The V gene lost 1 base and the J gene lost 4 bases, with 13 bases spanning the gap. The variable domain in full, completed from reference TRBV19 and TRBJ1-1, reads DGGITQSPKYLFRKEGQNVTLSCEQNLNHDAMYWYRQDPGQGLRLIYYSQIVNDFQKGDIAEGYSVSREKKESFPLTVTSAQKNPTAFYLCASSIGMGVGTEAFFGQGTRLTVV.

The chain couples TRBV5-6 to TRBJ1-1; D is possibly TRBD1 (5 bases). V was shortened by 3 bases and J by 5 bases, with 8 bases between the two germline ends. The CDR3 loop spans 12 amino acids. CDR1 is SGHDT and CDR2 is YYEEEE in the germline V gene. The DNA of the CDR3 is TGTGCCAGCAGCTGGGGGGAGACTGAAGCTTTCTTT. Protein: CASSWGETEAFF.

This clone occurred once. The chain employs TRBV7-2 and TRBJ2-5, with D uncertain. The length of the CDR3 is 12 residues. The germline CDR1 and CDR2 sequences are SGHTA and FQGNSA. The V and J ends lost 5 bases and 4 bases respectively, with 8 bases between them. The CDR3 DNA reads TGTGCCAGCAGCAATGGGGTAGAGACCCAGTACTTC. Its protein is CASSNGVETQYF.